This entry describes one TCR beta chain. These data originate in a study of blood T cell repertoires in COVID-19. Study context: The United States, Italy and Spain were the sources of the acute and convalescent COVID-19 samples. The cDNA or gDNA used as material had been derived from T cells, B-cell-depleted T cells, or PBMCs.

Per the authors' pipeline: Estimation of nucleated cell counts was performed using reference gene primer amplification. Assay: immunoSEQ multiplex PCR; the TCRdb copy retains only in-frame clones and omits some. The V and J calls and clone size come from that table; D and trimming were worked out from the DNA. The table shows under 90,000 clones, with roughly 77% occurring only once. The CDR3 has 16 amino acids. Germline V CDR1 and CDR2: LGHDT, YNNKEL (reference sequence). V lost 4 bases to trimming and J lost 6 bases, with 19 bases between them. The sample consisted of peripheral blood. The chain employs TRBV3-1 (or the pseudogene TRBV3-2) and TRBJ2-4; D may be TRBD1 (5 bases). The origin of this receptor is a man aged 50 to 60 with active or convalescent COVID-19. The CDR3 region is CASSLESQGMGNIQYF. The CDR3 DNA follows: TGTGCCAGCAGCCTAGAGTCCCAGGGTATGGGAAACATTCAGTACTTC.